The source of this TCR beta chain is a study of blood T cell repertoires in COVID-19. Study details: Spain, Italy and the United States supplied samples that represented acute and convalescent COVID-19.

In the authors' methods: Amplification of reference gene primers was used by the study to estimate nucleated cell counts. Method: immunoSEQ multiplex PCR; TCRdb's copy keeps in-frame clones and lacks some. For V, J and clone size, that table is used; D and trimming come from the DNA. The sample holds about 230,000 clones, about 85% seen once. The V end lost 3 bases, the J end lost 10 bases, and 17 bases lay between the germline ends. This CDR3 comprises 15 residues. Looked up from germline, CDR1 is SGDLS and CDR2 is YYNGEE. The specimen was peripheral blood. The chain carries TRBV9 and TRBJ1-6, with D perhaps matching TRBD1 (5 bases). The sequence was collected from a man between 35 and 55 years old with acute or convalescent COVID-19. The DNA for the CDR3 is TGTGCCAGCAGCGCCGGGGGTAAGGGTACCTCACCCCTCCACTTT. Translating gives CASSAGGKGTSPLHF.